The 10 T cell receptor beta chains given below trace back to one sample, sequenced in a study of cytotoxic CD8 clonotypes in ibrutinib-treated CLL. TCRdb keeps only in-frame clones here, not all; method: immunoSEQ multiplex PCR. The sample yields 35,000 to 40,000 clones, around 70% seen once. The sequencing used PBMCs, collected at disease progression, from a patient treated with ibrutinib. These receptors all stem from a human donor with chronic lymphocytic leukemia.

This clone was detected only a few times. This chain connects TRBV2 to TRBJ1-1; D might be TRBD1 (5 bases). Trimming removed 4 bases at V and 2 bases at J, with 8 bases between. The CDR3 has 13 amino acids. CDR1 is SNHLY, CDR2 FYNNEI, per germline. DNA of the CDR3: TGTGCCAGCAGTGTGGGGGGAAACACTGAAGCTTTCTTT. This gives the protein CASSVGGNTEAFF.

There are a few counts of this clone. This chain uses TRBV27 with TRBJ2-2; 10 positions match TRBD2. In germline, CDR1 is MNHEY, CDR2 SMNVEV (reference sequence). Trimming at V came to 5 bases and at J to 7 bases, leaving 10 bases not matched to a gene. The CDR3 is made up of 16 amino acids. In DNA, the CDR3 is TGTGCCAGCAGTAAGAGCGGGAGGGGCACCGACGGGGAGCTGTTTTTT. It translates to CASSKSGRGTDGELFF.

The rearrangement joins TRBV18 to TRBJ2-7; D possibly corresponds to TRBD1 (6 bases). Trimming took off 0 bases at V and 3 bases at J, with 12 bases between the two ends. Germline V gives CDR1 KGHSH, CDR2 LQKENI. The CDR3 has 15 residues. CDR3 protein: CASSPPGQTSYEQYF. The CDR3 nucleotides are TGTGCCAGCTCACCACCCGGACAGACCAGCTACGAGCAGTACTTC.

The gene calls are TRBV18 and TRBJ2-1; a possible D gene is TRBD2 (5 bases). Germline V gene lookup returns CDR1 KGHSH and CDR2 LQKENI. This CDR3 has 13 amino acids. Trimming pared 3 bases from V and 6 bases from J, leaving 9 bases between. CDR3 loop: CASSPPGSNEQFF. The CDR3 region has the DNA TGTGCCAGCTCACCCCCGGGGAGCAATGAGCAGTTCTTC.

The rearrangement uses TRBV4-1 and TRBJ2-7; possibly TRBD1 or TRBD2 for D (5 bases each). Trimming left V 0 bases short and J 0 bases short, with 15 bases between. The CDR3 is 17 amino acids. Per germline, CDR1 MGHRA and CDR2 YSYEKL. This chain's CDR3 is CASSQDLGVPSSYEQYF. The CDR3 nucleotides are TGCGCCAGCAGCCAAGATCTGGGGGTTCCGAGCTCCTACGAGCAGTACTTC.

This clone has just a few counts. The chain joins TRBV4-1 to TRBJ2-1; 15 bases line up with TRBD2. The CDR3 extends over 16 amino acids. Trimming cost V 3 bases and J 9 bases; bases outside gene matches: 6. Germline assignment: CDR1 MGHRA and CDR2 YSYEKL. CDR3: CASSQGLAGGGSEQFF. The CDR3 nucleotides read TGCGCCAGCAGCCAGGGACTAGCGGGGGGCGGGAGTGAGCAGTTCTTC.

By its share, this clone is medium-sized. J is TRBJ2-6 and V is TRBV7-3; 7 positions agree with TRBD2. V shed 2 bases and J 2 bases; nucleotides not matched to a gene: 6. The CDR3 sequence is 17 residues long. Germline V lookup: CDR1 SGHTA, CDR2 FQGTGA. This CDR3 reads CASSLAGGFAGANVLTF. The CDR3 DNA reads TGTGCCAGCAGCTTAGCCGGGGGGTTTGCTGGGGCCAACGTCCTGACTTTC.

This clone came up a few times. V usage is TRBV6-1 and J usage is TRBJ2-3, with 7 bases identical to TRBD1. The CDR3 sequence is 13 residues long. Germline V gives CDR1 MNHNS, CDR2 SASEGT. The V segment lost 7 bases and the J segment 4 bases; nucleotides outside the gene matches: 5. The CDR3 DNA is TGTGCCAGCATTAGTACAGGGGCAGATACGCAGTATTTT. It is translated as CASISTGADTQYF.

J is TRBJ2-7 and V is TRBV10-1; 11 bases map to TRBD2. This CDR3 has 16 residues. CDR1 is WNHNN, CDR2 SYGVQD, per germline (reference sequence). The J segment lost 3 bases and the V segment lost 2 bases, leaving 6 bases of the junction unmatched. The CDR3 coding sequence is TGCGCCAGCAGTGAGGTCCTAGCGGGAGGTTTCTACGAGCAGTACTTC. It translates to CASSEVLAGGFYEQYF.

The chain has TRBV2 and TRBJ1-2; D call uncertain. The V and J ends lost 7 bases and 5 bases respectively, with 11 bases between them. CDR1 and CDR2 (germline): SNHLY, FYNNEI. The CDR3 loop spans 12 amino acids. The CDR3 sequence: CASTPQAYGYTF. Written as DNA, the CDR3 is TGTGCCAGCACTCCCCAGGCGTATGGCTACACCTTC. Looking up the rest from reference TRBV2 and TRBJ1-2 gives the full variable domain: EPEVTQTPSHQVTQMGQEVILRCVPISNHLYFYWYRQILGQKVEFLVSFYNNEISEKSEIFDDQFSVERPDGSNFTLKIRSTKLEDSAMYFCASTPQAYGYTFGSGTRLTVV.